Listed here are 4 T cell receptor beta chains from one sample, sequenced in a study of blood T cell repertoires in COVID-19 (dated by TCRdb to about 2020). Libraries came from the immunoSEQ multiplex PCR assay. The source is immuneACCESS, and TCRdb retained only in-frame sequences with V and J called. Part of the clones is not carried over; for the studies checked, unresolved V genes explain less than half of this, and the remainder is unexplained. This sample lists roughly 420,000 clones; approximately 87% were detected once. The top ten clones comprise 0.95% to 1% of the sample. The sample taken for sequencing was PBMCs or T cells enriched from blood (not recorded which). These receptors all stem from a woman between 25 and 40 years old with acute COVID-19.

The CDR3 nucleotides read TGTGCCAGCAGCGGGAGCGGGGGGGCCCCCTCCGAGCAGTACTTC. The encoded protein is CASSGSGGAPSEQYF. The chain recombines TRBV9 with TRBJ2-7; 10 nucleotides align to TRBD2. J lost 6 bases, V lost 3 bases, and 9 bases had no gene match. The germline CDR1 and CDR2 sequences are SGDLS and YYNGEE. The CDR3 covers 15 residues.

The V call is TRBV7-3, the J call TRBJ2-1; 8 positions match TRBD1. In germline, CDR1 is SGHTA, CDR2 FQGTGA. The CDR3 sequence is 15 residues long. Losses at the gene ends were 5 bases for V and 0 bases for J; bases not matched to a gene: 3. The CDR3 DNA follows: TGTGCCAGCAGCAATACAGGGGGCTCCTACAATGAGCAGTTCTTC. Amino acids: CASSNTGGSYNEQFF.

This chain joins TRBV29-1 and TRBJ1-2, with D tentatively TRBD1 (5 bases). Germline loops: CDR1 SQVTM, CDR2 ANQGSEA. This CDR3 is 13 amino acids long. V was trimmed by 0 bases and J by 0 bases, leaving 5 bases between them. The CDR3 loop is CSVEEGANYGYTF. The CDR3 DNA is TGCAGCGTTGAAGAAGGGGCTAACTATGGCTACACCTTC.

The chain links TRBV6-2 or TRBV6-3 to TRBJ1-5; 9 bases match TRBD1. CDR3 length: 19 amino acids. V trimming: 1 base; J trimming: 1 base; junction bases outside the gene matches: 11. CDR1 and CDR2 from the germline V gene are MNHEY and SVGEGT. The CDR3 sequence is CASSYFWTGEGWSNQPQHF. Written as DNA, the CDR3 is TGTGCCAGCAGTTACTTCTGGACAGGGGAAGGGTGGAGCAATCAGCCCCAGCATTTT.